This T cell receptor beta chain was identified during a study of blood T cells in healthy people across ages. PCR was performed a second time for roughly 7 to 12 cycles using a sample-barcoded 5' primer and a J-beta primer mix. A single record per CDR3 protein comes from TCRdb applying MiXCR to the 5' RACE reads. The table lists 1.5 million to 2 million distinct CDR3 sequences, roughly 27% of them singletons. As concerns this clonotype: Its target is unknown.

Each sample yielded at least 6.5 million isolated PBMCs. General observations from the study: Age advanced and TCR beta diversity per million T cells fell, roughly linearly. Unsorted PBMC material precluded a definitive naive versus antigen-experienced comparison. As naive T cell percentage varied, TCR beta diversity correlated strongly with it.

This sequence originates from a woman between 25 and 40 years old in good health. The specimen was blood.

CDR3 in amino acids: CSVEGGAKLYNEQFF. CDR3 bases: TGCAGCGTTGAAGGCGGGGCCAAACTCTACAATGAGCAGTTCTTC. V is TRBV29-1 and J is TRBJ2-1; D is possibly TRBD2 (6 bases). The CDR3 is 15 residues long. V was pared by 1 base and J by 3 bases, with 13 bases between. The germline V gene has CDR1 SQVTM and CDR2 ANQGSEA.